This entry is about one TCR beta chain. The antigen remains unidentified. The data were produced by immunoSEQ multiplex PCR, yet TCRdb's version contains in-frame clones alone and is incomplete. The profile shows some 66,000 clones, approximately 85% of them singletons. The data derive from a study of T cells in localized non-small cell lung cancer. Study-wide findings and caveats: Tumor showed lower T cell clonality than uninvolved adjacent lung, where it was highest. Of the top 100 tumor clones, median about 53 were in adjacent lung, 25 to 30 among its top 100. Higher blood T cell density went with longer overall survival. Because sequencing included only one region (of the tumor), heterogeneity remains possible.

The origin of this receptor is a female donor of 60 years or more with stage I lung adenocarcinoma. The source was peripheral blood, collected before any cancer treatment.

DNA for the CDR3: TGTGCCAGCAGCGACCGAGGGCTGAGCACAGATACGCAGTATTTT. Amino acids: CASSDRGLSTDTQYF. The chain combines TRBV4-2 with TRBJ2-3; D is possibly TRBD2 (5 bases). The CDR3 extends over 15 amino acids. Germline lookup yields CDR1 LGHNA and CDR2 YNFKEQ. Deletions cut 5 bases from V and 0 bases from J, with 12 bases between.